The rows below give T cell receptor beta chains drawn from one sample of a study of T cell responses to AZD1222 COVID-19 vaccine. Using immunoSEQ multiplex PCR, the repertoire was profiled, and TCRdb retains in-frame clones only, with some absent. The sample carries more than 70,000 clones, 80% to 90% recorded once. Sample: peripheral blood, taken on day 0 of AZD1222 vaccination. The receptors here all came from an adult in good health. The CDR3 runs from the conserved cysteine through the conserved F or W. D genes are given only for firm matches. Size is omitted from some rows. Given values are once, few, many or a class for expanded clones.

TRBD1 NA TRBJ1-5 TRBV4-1 CASSRSPRTGREYQPQHF TGCGCCAGCAGCCGAAGCCCGAGGACAGGGAGGGAGTATCAGCCCCAGCATTTT
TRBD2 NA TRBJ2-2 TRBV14 CASSPRLAGAGELFF TGTGCCAGCAGCCCCCGACTAGCGGGAGCCGGGGAGCTGTTTTTT
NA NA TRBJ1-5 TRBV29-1 CSVRQGNQPQHF TGCAGCGTTCGACAGGGCAATCAGCCCCAGCATTTT
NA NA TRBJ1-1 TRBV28 CASSSLGARNTEAFF TGTGCCAGCAGTTCCCTTGGGGCGCGGAACACTGAAGCTTTCTTT
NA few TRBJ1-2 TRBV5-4 CASSLEAGRIRSYYGYTF TGTGCCAGCAGCTTGGAGGCAGGACGAATCCGGTCTTACTATGGCTACACCTTC
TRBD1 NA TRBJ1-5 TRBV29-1 CSVGQGMDQPQHF TGCAGCGTGGGACAGGGCATGGATCAGCCCCAGCATTTT
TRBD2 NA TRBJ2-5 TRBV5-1 CASSSRLAGQETQYF TGCGCCAGCAGCTCGAGACTAGCGGGGCAAGAGACCCAGTACTTC
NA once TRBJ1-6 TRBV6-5 CASSYSSGVIESPLHF TGTGCCAGCAGTTACTCGTCGGGGGTAATCGAGTCACCCCTCCACTTT
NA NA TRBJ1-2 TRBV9 CASSATFQGGYTF TGTGCCAGCAGCGCCACCTTCCAGGGTGGCTACACCTTC
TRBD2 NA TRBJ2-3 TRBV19 CASSDSGKDTDTQYF TGTGCCAGTAGCGATAGCGGGAAGGACACAGATACGCAGTATTTT
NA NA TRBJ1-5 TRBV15 CATRGDILGNQPQHF TGTGCCACCAGGGGGGACATCCTCGGCAATCAGCCCCAGCATTTT
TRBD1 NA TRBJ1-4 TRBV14 CASSQSPWTGGSEKLFF TGTGCCAGCAGCCAATCCCCGTGGACAGGGGGCAGTGAAAAACTGTTTTTT
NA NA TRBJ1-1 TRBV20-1 CSASGGNRLNTEAFF TGCAGTGCTAGTGGGGGGAACAGGTTGAACACTGAAGCTTTCTTT
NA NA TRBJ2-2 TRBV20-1 CSASQGGLSDGELFF TGCAGTGCCAGTCAGGGGGGCTTGTCAGACGGGGAGCTGTTTTTT
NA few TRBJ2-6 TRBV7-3 CASARNGGSSGANVLTF TGTGCCAGCGCGCGAAACGGGGGTAGCTCTGGGGCCAACGTCCTGACTTTC
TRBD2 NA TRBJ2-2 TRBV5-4 CASSLKTSGAGTGELFF TGTGCCAGCAGCCTAAAAACTAGCGGGGCGGGGACCGGGGAGCTGTTTTTT
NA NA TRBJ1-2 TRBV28 CASSFQGRGYTF TGTGCCAGCAGTTTCCAGGGGAGAGGCTACACCTTC